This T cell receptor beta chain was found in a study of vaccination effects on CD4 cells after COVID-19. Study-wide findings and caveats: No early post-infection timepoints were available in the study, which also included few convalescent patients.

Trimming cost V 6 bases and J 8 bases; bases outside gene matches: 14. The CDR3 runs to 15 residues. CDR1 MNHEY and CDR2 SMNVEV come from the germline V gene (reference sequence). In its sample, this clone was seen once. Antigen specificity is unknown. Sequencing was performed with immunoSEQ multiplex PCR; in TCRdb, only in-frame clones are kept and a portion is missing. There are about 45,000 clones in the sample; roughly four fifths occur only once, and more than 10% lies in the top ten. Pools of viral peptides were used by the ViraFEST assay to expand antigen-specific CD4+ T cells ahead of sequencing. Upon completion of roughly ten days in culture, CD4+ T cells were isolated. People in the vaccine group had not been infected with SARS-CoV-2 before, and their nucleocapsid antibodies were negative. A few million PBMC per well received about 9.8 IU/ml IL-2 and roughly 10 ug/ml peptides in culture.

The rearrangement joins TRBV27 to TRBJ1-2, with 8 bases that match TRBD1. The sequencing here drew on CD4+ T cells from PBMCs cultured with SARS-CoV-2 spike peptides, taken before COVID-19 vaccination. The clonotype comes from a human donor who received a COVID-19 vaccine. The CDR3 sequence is CASSPGRGRMRGYTF. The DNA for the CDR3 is TGTGCCAGCAGCCCCGGCAGGGGGCGGATGAGGGGCTACACCTTC.